This T cell receptor (beta chain) was retrieved from a study of blood T cell repertoires in COVID-19. CDR3 length: 15 amino acids. Germline CDR1 reads SGHRS; CDR2 reads YFSETQ. Trimming left V 0 bases short and J 0 bases short, with 8 bases between. This clone showed up just a few times. This same CDR3 is encoded by further DNA sequences in the sample. Clones were read by immunoSEQ multiplex PCR, and TCRdb kept only the in-frame ones, dropping some. The profile shows about 59,000 clones, 65% to 85% of them singletons. The material sequenced was peripheral blood. The rearrangement links TRBV5-1 to TRBJ2-3, with D perhaps TRBD1 (6 bases). The source of this sequence is a man aged 60-69 years with acute or convalescent COVID-19. The CDR3 protein is CASSLGGGSTDTQYF. In DNA, the CDR3 is TGCGCCAGCAGCTTGGGAGGGGGTAGCACAGATACGCAGTATTTT.